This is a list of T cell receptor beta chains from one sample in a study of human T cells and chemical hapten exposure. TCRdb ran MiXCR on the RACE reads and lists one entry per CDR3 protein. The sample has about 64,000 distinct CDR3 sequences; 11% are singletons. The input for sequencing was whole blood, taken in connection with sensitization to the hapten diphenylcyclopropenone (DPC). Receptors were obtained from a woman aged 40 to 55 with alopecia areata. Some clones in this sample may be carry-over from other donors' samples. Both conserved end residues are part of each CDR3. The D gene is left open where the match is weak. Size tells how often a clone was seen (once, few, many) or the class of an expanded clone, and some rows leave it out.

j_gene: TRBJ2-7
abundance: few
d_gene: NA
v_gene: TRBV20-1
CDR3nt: TGCAGTGCCGGGGGGCCAGACGAGCAGTACTTC
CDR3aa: CSAGGPDEQYF

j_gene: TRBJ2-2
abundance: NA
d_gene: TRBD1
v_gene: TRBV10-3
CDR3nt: TGTGCCATCAGCAGACAGGGGGCAAGCACCGGGGAGCTGTTTTTT
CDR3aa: CAISRQGASTGELFF

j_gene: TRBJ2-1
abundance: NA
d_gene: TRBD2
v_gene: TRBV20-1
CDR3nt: TGCAGTGCTAGCCTAGCGGGAGGGTTCGATGAGCAGTTCTTC
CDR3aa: CSASLAGGFDEQFF

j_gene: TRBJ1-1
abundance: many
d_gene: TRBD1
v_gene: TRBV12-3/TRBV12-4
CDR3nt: TGTGCCAGCAGCCCCGGACAGGGCGCCACTGAAGCTTTCTTT
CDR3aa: CASSPGQGATEAFF

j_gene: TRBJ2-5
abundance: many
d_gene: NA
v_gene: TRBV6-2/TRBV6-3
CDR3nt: TGTGCCAGCGGGACCACGGGGACCCAGTACTTC
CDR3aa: CASGTTGTQYF

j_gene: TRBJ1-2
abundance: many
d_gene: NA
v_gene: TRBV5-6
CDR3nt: TGTGCCAGCAGCTTGGGCAGACCAAAAAACTATGGCTACACCTTC
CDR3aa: CASSLGRPKNYGYTF

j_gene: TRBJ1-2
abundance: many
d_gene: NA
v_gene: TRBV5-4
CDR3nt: TGTGCCAGCAGCTTGGGAGGACAGCCGACTACCTCCATCTATGGCTACACCTTC
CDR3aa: CASSLGGQPTTSIYGYTF

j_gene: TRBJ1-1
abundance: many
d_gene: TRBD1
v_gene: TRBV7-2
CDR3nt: TGTGCCAGCAGCTTGACAGGGACCCCTGAAGCTTTCTTT
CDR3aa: CASSLTGTPEAFF

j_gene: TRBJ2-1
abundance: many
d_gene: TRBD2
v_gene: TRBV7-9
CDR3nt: TGTGCCAGCAGCCCTCCCCGGACTAGCGGGAGGGTATGTGAGCAGTTCTTC
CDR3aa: CASSPPRTSGRVCEQFF

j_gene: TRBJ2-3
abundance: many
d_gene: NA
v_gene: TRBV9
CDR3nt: TGTGCCAGCAGTTCTCTCGGATGGGCAGATACGCAGTATTTT
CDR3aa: CASSSLGWADTQYF

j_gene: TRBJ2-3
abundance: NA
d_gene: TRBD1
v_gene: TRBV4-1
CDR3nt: TGCGCCAGCAGCCGAGGGGACAGGGGGAACGCAGATACGCAGTATTTT
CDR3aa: CASSRGDRGNADTQYF

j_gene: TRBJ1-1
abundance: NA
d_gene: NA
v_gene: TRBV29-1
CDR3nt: TGCAGCGTTGAACACAGTAAGACTGAAGCTTTCTTT
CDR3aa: CSVEHSKTEAFF

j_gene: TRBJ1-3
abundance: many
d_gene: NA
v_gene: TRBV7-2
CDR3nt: TGTGCCAGCAGCGCTACGGGCTCTGGAAACACCATATATTTT
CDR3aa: CASSATGSGNTIYF

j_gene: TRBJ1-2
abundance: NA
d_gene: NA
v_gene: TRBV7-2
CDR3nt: TGTGCCAGCAGCTTAGGATCGGCGGACTTCAGGGGCTACACCTTC
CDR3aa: CASSLGSADFRGYTF

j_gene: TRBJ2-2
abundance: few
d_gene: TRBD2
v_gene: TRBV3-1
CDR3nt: TGTGCCAGCAGCCAAAGGACTAGCGGGAACACCGGGGAGCTGTTTTTT
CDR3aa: CASSQRTSGNTGELFF

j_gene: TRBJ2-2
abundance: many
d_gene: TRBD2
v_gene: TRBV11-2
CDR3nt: TGTGCCAGCAGCCTCGGACTAGCGGCCGGGGAGCTGTTTTTT
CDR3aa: CASSLGLAAGELFF

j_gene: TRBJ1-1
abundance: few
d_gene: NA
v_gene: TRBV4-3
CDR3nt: TGCGCCAGCAGCCAAGAGCCGTTACGGGGAGGGACTGAAGCTTTCTTT
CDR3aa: CASSQEPLRGGTEAFF

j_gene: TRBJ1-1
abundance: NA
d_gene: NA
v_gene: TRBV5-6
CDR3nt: TGTGCCAGCATGACGAACACTGAAGCTTTCTTT
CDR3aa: CASMTNTEAFF

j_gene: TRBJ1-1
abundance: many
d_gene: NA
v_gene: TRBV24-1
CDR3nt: TGTGCCACCCAGCGAGAACTTGAAGCTTTCTTT
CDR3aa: CATQRELEAFF

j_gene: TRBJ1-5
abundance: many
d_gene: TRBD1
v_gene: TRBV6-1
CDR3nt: TGTGCCAGCAGACTGACAGGGGGCTTTGATGGTCAGCCCCAGCATTTT
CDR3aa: CASRLTGGFDGQPQHF

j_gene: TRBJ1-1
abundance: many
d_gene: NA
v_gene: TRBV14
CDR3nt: TGTGCCAGCAGCCAACCTCTCTTT
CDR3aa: CASSQPLF

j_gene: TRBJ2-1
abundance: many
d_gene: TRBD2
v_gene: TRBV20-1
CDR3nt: TGCAGTGCTAGAGCGCGGACTAGCGGAAATTACAATGAGCAGTTCTTC
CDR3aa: CSARARTSGNYNEQFF

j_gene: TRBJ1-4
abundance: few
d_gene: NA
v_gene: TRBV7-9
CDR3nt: TGTGCCAGCAGCTTAGGCCAGGCTGGTGACGAAAAACTGTTTTTT
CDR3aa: CASSLGQAGDEKLFF

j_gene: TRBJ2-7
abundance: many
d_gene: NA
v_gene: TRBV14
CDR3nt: TGTGCCAGCAGCCCCCAGGGTCTTCCTTACGAGCAGTACTTC
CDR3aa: CASSPQGLPYEQYF

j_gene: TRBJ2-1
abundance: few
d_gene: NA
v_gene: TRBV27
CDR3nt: TGTGCCAGCAGTGGACGAGGCCGGACGCGGGATAATGACAATGAGCAGTTCTTC
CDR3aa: CASSGRGRTRDNDNEQFF

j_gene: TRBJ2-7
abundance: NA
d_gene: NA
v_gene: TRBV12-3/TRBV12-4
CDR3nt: TGTGCCAGCAGTTTAAGTGTCTACGAGCAGTACTTC
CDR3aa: CASSLSVYEQYF

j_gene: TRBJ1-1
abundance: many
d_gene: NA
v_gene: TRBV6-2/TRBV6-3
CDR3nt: TGTGCCAGCAGTTATGAGCAGAACACTGAAGCTTTCTTT
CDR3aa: CASSYEQNTEAFF

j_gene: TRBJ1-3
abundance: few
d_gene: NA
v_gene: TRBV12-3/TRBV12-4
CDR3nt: TGTGCCAGCAGTTTAGCGCGAGGAACTGGAAACACCATATATTTT
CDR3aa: CASSLARGTGNTIYF

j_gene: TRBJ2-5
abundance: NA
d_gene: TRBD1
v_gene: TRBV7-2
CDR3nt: TGTGCCAGCAGCTTGTATGACAGGGGAGGGACCCAGTACTTC
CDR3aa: CASSLYDRGGTQYF

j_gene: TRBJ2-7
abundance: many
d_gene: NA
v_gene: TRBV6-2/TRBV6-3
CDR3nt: TGTGCCAGCAGCGACGACTACGAGCAGTACTTC
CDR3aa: CASSDDYEQYF

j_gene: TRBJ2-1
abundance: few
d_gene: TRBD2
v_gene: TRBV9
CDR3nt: TGTGCCAGCAGCGCCTCCGGGACTAGCGGGACCAATGAGCAGTTCTTC
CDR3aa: CASSASGTSGTNEQFF

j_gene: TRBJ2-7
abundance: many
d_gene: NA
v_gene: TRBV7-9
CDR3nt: TGTGCCAGCAGTAACACCTACGAGCAGTACTTC
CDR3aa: CASSNTYEQYF

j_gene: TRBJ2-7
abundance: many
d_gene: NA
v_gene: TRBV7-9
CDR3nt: TGTGCCAGCAGCTCGACATTTTCCTACGAGCAGTACTTC
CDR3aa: CASSSTFSYEQYF

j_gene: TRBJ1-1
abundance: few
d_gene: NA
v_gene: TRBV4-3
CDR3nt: TGCGCCAGCAGCCAAGTAGTCCTGAACACTGAAGCTTTCTTT
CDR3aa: CASSQVVLNTEAFF

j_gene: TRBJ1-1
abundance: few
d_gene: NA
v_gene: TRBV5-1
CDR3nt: TGCGCCAGCAGCTTGGAAGCAGGGCCCACTGAAGCTTTCTTT
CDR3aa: CASSLEAGPTEAFF

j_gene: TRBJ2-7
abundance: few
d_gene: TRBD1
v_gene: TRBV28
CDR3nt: TGTGCCAGCAGCCACCGGGACAGGCCTTACGAGCAGTACTTC
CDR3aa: CASSHRDRPYEQYF

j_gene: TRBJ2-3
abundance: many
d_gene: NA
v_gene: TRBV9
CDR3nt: TGTGCCAGCAGCGCAGAGGGCAGGGAAACAGATACGCAGTATTTT
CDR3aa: CASSAEGRETDTQYF

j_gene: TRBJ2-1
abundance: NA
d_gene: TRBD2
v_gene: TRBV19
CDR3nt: TGTGCCAGTATACCCCAAAGGGGCACCGGACTAGCGGGAGGGACTGGCGAGCAGTTCTTC
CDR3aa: CASIPQRGTGLAGGTGEQFF

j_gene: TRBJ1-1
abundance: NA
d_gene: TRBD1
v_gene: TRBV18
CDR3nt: TGTGCCAGCTCACGATTACCGGGACAGGGAAACACTGAAGCTTTCTTT
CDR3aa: CASSRLPGQGNTEAFF

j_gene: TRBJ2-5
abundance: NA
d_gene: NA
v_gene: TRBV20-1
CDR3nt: TGCAGTGCTAGAGTAAGACCGATTCTAGGGGAGACCCAGTACTTC
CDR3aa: CSARVRPILGETQYF

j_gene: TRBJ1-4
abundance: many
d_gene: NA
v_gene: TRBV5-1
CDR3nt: TGCGCCATCCCGCGCCCCCCCTCACCGAATGAAAAACTGTTTTTT
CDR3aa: CAIPRPPSPNEKLFF

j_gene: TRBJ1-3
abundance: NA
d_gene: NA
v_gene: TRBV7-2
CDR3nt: TGTGCCAGCAGCCCCATCTCTGGAAACACCATATATTTT
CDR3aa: CASSPISGNTIYF

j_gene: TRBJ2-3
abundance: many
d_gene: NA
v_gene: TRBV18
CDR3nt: TGTGCCAGCTCCTCCCCCCAGCGGCCCGGCACAGATACGCAGTATTTT
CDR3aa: CASSSPQRPGTDTQYF

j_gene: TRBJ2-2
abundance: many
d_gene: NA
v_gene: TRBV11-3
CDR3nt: TGTGCCAGCAGCTTAGACGAAGGGGAGCTGTTTTTT
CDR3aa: CASSLDEGELFF

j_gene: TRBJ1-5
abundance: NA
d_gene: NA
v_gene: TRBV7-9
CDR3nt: TGTGCCAGCAGCTTAGTTGACCCTCTGGGGCCCCAGCATTTT
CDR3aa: CASSLVDPLGPQHF

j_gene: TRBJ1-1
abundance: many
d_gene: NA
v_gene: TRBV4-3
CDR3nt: TGCGCCAGCAGCCAAGCCCCCAACACTGAAGCTTTCTTT
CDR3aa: CASSQAPNTEAFF

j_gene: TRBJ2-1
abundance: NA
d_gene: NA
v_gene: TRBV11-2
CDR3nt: TGTGCCAGCAGCTTAGATCATCCCCCAGGGTCCTTTTACTACAATGAGCAGTTCTTC
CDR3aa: CASSLDHPPGSFYYNEQFF

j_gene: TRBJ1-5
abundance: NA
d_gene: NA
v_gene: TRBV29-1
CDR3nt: TGCAGCGTTGGGGCCCCCAATCAGCCCCAGCATTTT
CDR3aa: CSVGAPNQPQHF

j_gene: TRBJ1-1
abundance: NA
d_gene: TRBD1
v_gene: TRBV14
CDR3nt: TGTGCCAGCAGCCACCTCGGACAGGGGATGACTGAAGCTTTCTTT
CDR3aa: CASSHLGQGMTEAFF

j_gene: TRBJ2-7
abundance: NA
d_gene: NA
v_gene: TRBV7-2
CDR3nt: TGTGCCAGCAGCCAACGGACGGGGAGCCACGAGCAGTACTTC
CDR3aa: CASSQRTGSHEQYF

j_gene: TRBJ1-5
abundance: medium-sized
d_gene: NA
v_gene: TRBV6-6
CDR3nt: TGTGCCAGCAGCCGGGCCGGCGGGACCGGACAGCCCCAGCATTTT
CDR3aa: CASSRAGGTGQPQHF

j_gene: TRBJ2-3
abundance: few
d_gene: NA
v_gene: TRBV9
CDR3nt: TGTGCCAGCAGTGCTAGAACAGATACGCAGTATTTT
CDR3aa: CASSARTDTQYF

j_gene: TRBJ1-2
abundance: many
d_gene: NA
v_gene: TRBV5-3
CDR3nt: TGTGCCAGAAGTTGGCCCACGGGAAATGGCTACACCTTC
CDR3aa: CARSWPTGNGYTF

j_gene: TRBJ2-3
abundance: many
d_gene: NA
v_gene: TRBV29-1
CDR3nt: TGCAGCGTTGATGAGTCTAGCACAGATACGCAGTATTTT
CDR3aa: CSVDESSTDTQYF

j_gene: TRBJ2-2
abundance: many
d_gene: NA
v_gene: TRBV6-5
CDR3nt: TGTGCCAGCAGTAAACAGGGAAAAGGCACCGGGGAGCTGTTTTTT
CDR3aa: CASSKQGKGTGELFF

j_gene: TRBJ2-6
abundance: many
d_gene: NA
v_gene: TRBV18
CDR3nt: TGTGCCAGCTCACCGACCCTCCCCGGCTCTGGGGCCAACGTCCTGACTTTC
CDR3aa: CASSPTLPGSGANVLTF

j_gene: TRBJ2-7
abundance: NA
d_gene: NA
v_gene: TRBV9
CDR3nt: TGTGCCAGCAGCGTAGGAGGAGAGTACGAGCAGTACTTC
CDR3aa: CASSVGGEYEQYF

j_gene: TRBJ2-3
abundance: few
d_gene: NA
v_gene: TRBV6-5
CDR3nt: TGTGCCAGCAGTTACAGGGCCTTGGCTGGAGATACGCAGTATTTT
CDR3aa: CASSYRALAGDTQYF

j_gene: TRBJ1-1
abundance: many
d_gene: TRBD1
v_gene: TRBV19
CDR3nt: TGTGCCAGTAGTATAGACGGACAGGGCACTGAAGCTTTCTTT
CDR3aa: CASSIDGQGTEAFF